This TCR beta chain was sequenced in a study of Graves' ophthalmopathy and Graves' hyperthyroidism. Reliance was placed on clinical symptoms, serum thyroxine, TRAb, thyroid ultrasound and orbital computed tomography for diagnosis. PBMCs stemmed from around 10 ml of fresh peripheral blood. Germline V gives CDR1 WSHSY, CDR2 SAAADI. V trimming: 9 bases; J trimming: 7 bases; junction bases outside the gene matches: 15. The CDR3 consists of 14 residues. In the case of this clonotype: As yet, its antigen is unknown.

Amplification from RNA transcripts yielded the TCR beta CDR3 regions. Second-round multiplex PCR came after a first-round RT-PCR that employed HTBI primers. TCRdb redid the calling of the multiplex PCR reads with MiXCR, one entry per CDR3 protein. The table records 650,000 to 800,000 distinct CDR3 sequences, over 40% of them present only once. Regarding the study as a whole: As the model predicted ophthalmopathy progression, it achieved a sensitivity of 70.59% and a specificity of more than 72%.

Sequencing was performed on peripheral blood. This sequence was found in an adult man with Graves' ophthalmopathy. This chain uses TRBV10-2 with TRBJ2-7; 7 bases fit TRBD1. CDR3 amino acids: CASANRGVFVEQYF. The CDR3 region has the DNA TGCGCCAGTGCGAACAGGGGAGTCTTCGTGGAGCAGTACTTC.